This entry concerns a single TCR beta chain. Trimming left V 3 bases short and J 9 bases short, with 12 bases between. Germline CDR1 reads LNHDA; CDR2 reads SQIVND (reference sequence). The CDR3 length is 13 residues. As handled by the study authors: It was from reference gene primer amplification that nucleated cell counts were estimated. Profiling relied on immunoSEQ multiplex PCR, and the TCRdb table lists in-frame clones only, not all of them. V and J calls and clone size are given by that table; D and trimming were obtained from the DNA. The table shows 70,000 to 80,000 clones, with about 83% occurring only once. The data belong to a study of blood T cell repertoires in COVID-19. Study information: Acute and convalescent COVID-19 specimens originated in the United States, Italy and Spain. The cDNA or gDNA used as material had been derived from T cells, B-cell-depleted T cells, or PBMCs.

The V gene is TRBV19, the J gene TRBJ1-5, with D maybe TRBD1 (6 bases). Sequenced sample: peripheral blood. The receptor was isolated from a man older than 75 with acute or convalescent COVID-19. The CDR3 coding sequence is TGTGCCAGTAGTATGGACAGCTCAGGGCCCCAGCATTTT. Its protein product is CASSMDSSGPQHF.